These 20 T cell receptor beta chains originate from one sample sequenced in a study of blood T cell repertoires in COVID-19. Libraries were prepared by immunoSEQ multiplex PCR; TCRdb keeps only in-frame clonotypes and omits some of them. The table includes roughly 250,000 clones, 75% to 85% detected once. Sequenced input: peripheral blood. Source of these receptors: a human donor in a cohort sampled during active COVID-19.

This clone was found a few times. The chain links TRBV7-3 to TRBJ2-3; unclear D gene. Looked up from germline, CDR1 is SGHTA and CDR2 is FQGTGA. The germline V and J ends were trimmed by 5 bases and 0 bases, with 12 bases remaining between them. The CDR3 is 15 residues long. CDR3 residues: CASSLLLGSTDTQYF. The CDR3 DNA is TGTGCCAGCAGCCTACTTCTGGGCAGCACAGATACGCAGTATTTT.

The J gene is TRBJ1-1, the V gene TRBV5-6, with a tentative D call TRBD1 (5 bases). The CDR3 is 14 residues long. The ends were cut back, 4 bases at V and 2 bases at J, with 12 bases in the middle. CDR1 and CDR2 from the germline V gene are SGHDT and YYEEEE. The CDR3 loop is CASSPGLFNTEAFF. The CDR3 nucleotides read TGTGCCAGCAGCCCGGGACTTTTCAACACTGAAGCTTTCTTT.

A word on this clone: The same CDR3 arises from other DNA sequences in this sample as well. The chain combines TRBV30 with TRBJ1-2, with D tentatively TRBD1 (6 bases). The CDR3 covers 13 residues. Germline CDR1 GTSNPN, CDR2 SVGIG (reference sequence). V was shortened by 2 bases and J by 2 bases, with 9 bases between the two germline ends. The CDR3 DNA follows: TGTGCCTGGAGTCTACAGGGAAACTATGGCTACACCTTC. This translates into CAWSLQGNYGYTF.

The V call is TRBV3-1 (or the pseudogene TRBV3-2), the J call TRBJ2-1; 7 positions agree with TRBD1. CDR1 and CDR2 from the germline V gene are LGHDT and YNNKEL (reference sequence). This CDR3 spans 13 amino acids. Trimming removed 2 bases from V and 15 bases from J; junction bases left unmatched: 10. The CDR3 is CASSQRGDRVSFF. The CDR3 DNA follows: TGTGCCAGCAGCCAACGGGGTGACAGGGTTTCGTTCTTC.

This clone was seen once. The rearrangement joins TRBV19 to TRBJ1-1, with 7 bases lining up with TRBD1. CDR1 is LNHDA and CDR2 is SQIVND in the germline V gene (reference sequence). The CDR3 has 15 residues. Unmatched junction bases numbered 10, after V lost 6 bases and J lost 3 bases. In DNA form, the CDR3 reads TGTGCCAGTAGGAGCCCTGACAGGGACTACACTGAAGCTTTCTTT. It translates to CASRSPDRDYTEAFF.

The rearrangement joins TRBV28 to TRBJ2-7; D ambiguous. CDR3 size: 16 residues. Trimming removed 5 bases from V and 0 bases from J, with 17 bases in between. The germline gives CDR1 MDHEN, CDR2 SYDVKM. CDR3 DNA sequence: TGTGCCAGCAGTGAGATCCCGAAAATAAGCTCCTACGAGCAGTACTTC. It codes for CASSEIPKISSYEQYF.

The J gene is TRBJ2-7, the V gene TRBV6-2 or TRBV6-3; D possibly corresponds to TRBD2 (6 bases). Germline V gives CDR1 MNHEY, CDR2 SVGEGT. The CDR3 runs to 16 residues. V shed 6 bases and J shed 0 bases, with 18 bases lying between them. The CDR3 reads CASSLAGIAASYEQYF. The CDR3 DNA follows: TGTGCCAGCAGCCTGGCGGGGATAGCGGCCTCCTACGAGCAGTACTTC.

As concerns this clone: Other DNA variants within this sample encode the same CDR3. The V and J genes are TRBV19 and TRBJ1-1, with D uncertain. The CDR3 has 11 amino acids. Per the germline V gene, CDR1 is LNHDA and CDR2 is SQIVND (reference sequence). V lost 3 bases and J 5 bases, leaving 4 bases between the germline ends. The CDR3 is CASSMRTEAFF. For the CDR3, the DNA is TGTGCCAGTAGTATGCGGACTGAAGCTTTCTTT.

The gene calls are TRBV4-1 and TRBJ2-7, with D hard to call. The CDR3 has 16 amino acids. V dropped 4 bases and J dropped 2 bases, with 18 bases sitting between them. From germline, CDR1 is MGHRA and CDR2 YSYEKL. The CDR3: CASSPSKLIDTYEQYF. CDR3 coding DNA: TGCGCCAGCAGCCCATCGAAGCTGATAGACACCTACGAGCAGTACTTC.

This clone was seen just once. The chain carries TRBV6-5 and TRBJ2-2; 9 nucleotides match TRBD1. The V and J ends lost 8 bases and 6 bases, in that order; junction bases with no gene match: 10. The germline V gene encodes CDR1 MNHEY and CDR2 SVGAGI. The CDR3 has 15 amino acids. Here the CDR3 DNA reads TGTGCCAGCGTTCACGGGACAGGGAGGCCCGGGGAGCTGTTTTTT. Amino acid sequence: CASVHGTGRPGELFF.

The genes are TRBV28 and TRBJ2-3; the D gene is possibly TRBD2 (5 bases). This CDR3 comprises 14 residues. From germline, CDR1 is MDHEN and CDR2 SYDVKM. The ends were cut back, 4 bases at V and 1 base at J, with 9 bases in the middle. This CDR3 reads CASSSSGRTDTQYF. Written as DNA, the CDR3 is TGTGCCAGCAGTTCCAGCGGACGCACAGATACGCAGTATTTT.

This chain links TRBV5-6 with TRBJ1-2; D is perhaps TRBD1 (5 bases). The CDR3 is made up of 13 amino acids. From germline, CDR1 is SGHDT and CDR2 YYEEEE. Trimming left V 6 bases short and J 6 bases short, with 15 bases between. The CDR3 loop is CASILSGLHGYTF. CDR3 nucleotide sequence: TGTGCCAGCATCCTTTCAGGGTTGCATGGCTACACCTTC.

The rearrangement links TRBV29-1 to TRBJ1-1; perhaps TRBD1 as D (6 bases). The CDR3 sequence is 13 residues long. The V gene lost 3 bases and the J gene lost 1 base, with 9 bases spanning the gap. In germline, CDR1 is SQVTM, CDR2 ANQGSEA. This CDR3 reads CSVDRGANTEAFF. CDR3 coding DNA: TGCAGCGTTGACCGGGGGGCGAACACTGAAGCTTTCTTT.

This clone has a single count. The chain recombines TRBV6-4 with TRBJ2-3; weak D call: TRBD1 (6 bases). Germline V lookup: CDR1 MRHNA, CDR2 SNTAGT. This CDR3 region has 13 residues. The germline V and J ends were trimmed by 6 bases and 7 bases, with 14 bases remaining between them. The chain's CDR3 is CASSLSQGNTQYF. The CDR3 region has the DNA TGTGCCAGCAGCTTGTCACAGGGAAATACGCAGTATTTT.

The genes are TRBV7-9 and TRBJ2-4; TRBD1 aligns across 7 bases. In germline, CDR1 is SEHNR, CDR2 FQNEAQ (reference sequence). This CDR3 contains 16 residues. J gave up 0 bases and V 5 bases, and 7 bases lay outside the gene matches. Here the CDR3 DNA reads TGTGCCAGCAGCCGACAGGGATCACTAGCCAAAAACATTCAGTACTTC. The encoded protein is CASSRQGSLAKNIQYF.

This chain joins TRBV5-1 and TRBJ2-2; 14 bases agree with TRBD2. The CDR3 has 17 amino acids. Trimming took 4 bases from V and 4 from J; bases not matched to a gene: 6. CDR1 SGHRS and CDR2 YFSETQ come from the germline V gene. The CDR3 loop is CASSLYGTSGGTGELFF. For the CDR3, the DNA is TGCGCCAGCAGCCTTTATGGGACTAGCGGGGGCACCGGGGAGCTGTTTTTT.

The chain uses TRBV7-3 and TRBJ1-6; D perhaps matches TRBD1 (5 bases). CDR3 length equals 13 residues. Germline V gene data show CDR1 as SGHTA and CDR2 as FQGTGA. Trimming cost V 5 bases and J 14 bases, with 16 bases left between them. The CDR3 reads CASSPTSGTTLHF. The CDR3 DNA sequence: TGTGCCAGCAGCCCCACTTCAGGGACTACCCTCCACTTT.

The chain links TRBV15 to TRBJ1-1; 8 positions agree with TRBD1. The trim removed 5 bases at V and 5 bases at J, leaving 7 bases unmatched. The CDR3 has 14 amino acids. Per the germline V gene, CDR1 is LNHNV and CDR2 is YYDKDF (reference sequence). The CDR3 loop reads CATSARTGRTEAFF. The DNA for the CDR3 is TGTGCCACCAGCGCCAGGACAGGGAGAACTGAAGCTTTCTTT. The full variable domain, with the rest looked up from reference TRBV15 and TRBJ1-1, is DAMVIQNPRYQVTQFGKPVTLSCSQTLNHNVMYWYQQKSSQAPKLLFHYYDKDFNNEADTPDNFQSRRPNTSFCFLDIRSPGLGDTAMYLCATSARTGRTEAFFGQGTRLTVV.

The chain uses TRBV28 and TRBJ2-7; 7 positions match TRBD1. The germline gives CDR1 MDHEN, CDR2 SYDVKM. Losses at the gene ends were 6 bases for V and 2 bases for J; bases not matched to a gene: 10. CDR3 length: 15 residues. The CDR3 region is CASSPNRGFTYEQYF. The CDR3 coding sequence is TGTGCCAGCAGCCCCAACAGGGGATTTACCTACGAGCAGTACTTC.

With regard to this clone: The junction and the germline gene differ at one end; a read error may be behind it. The CDR3 nucleotides are TGTGCCAGCACTCCCTCGGGGGGGGGAAACACCGAAGCTTTCTTT. Protein: CASTPSGGGNTEAFF. V and J are TRBV6-5 and TRBJ1-1; weak D call: TRBD1 (5 bases). Germline CDR1 MNHEY, CDR2 SVGAGI. There are 15 residues in the CDR3.